This T cell receptor beta chain was identified in a study of T cell changes during pregnancy in multiple sclerosis. Germline V gene lookup returns CDR1 SNHLY and CDR2 FYNNEI. The CDR3 consists of 13 residues. The V end was cut by 3 bases, the J end by 4 bases, with 9 bases between. Profiling relied on immunoSEQ multiplex PCR, and the TCRdb table lists in-frame clones only, not all of them. The data show approximately 80,000 clones, with around 94% seen just once and more than 0.95% held by the top ten. The sequence came from a female donor in good health, enrolled as a control in a pregnancy study. The chain joins TRBV2 to TRBJ1-2; TRBD1 might be the D (5 bases). This specimen was peripheral blood, taken in the second trimester of pregnancy. In DNA form, the CDR3 reads TGTGCCAGCAGTGAGTGGGGCTCCTATGGCTACACCTTC. It translates to CASSEWGSYGYTF. The variable domain in full, completed from reference TRBV2 and TRBJ1-2, reads EPEVTQTPSHQVTQMGQEVILRCVPISNHLYFYWYRQILGQKVEFLVSFYNNEISEKSEIFDDQFSVERPDGSNFTLKIRSTKLEDSAMYFCASSEWGSYGYTFGSGTRLTVV.